These T cell receptor beta chains were read from a single sample in a study of T-cell reconstitution after alpha-beta-depleted transplantation in children. In TCRdb, the PCR reads were re-called with MiXCR into one record per CDR3 protein. The sample has over 550,000 distinct CDR3 sequences; about 10% are singletons. The input for sequencing was PBMCs from the stem cell graft donor, taken from the stem cell graft. Receptors were obtained from a human donor who donated a stem cell graft to a child with acute myeloid leukemia. Each CDR3 is given without its conserved first and last residue. Each record gives: clone size, V gene, J gene, CDR3 protein. Only part of the rows carry a size: once, few, many, or a class if the clone is expanded.

>NA|TRBV29-1|TRBJ2-1
SANRLPNEQF
>few|TRBV7-2|TRBJ2-5
ASSSWLGQPRSGTQY
>many|TRBV7-8|TRBJ2-2
ASSFKYTGELF
>few|TRBV5-1|TRBJ2-3
ASSRSLGAGTDTQY
>NA|TRBV4-1|TRBJ1-5
ASSQDRGFSNQPQH
>NA|TRBV1|TRBJ2-7
TSSPPAASDYEQY
>many|TRBV7-2|TRBJ2-1
AATRRAHSYNEQF
>few|TRBV9|TRBJ2-1
ASSARAGGPFNEQF
>NA|TRBV24-1|TRBJ2-3
ATSDLRGPSPDTQY
>few|TRBV28|TRBJ2-4
ASGLTSGRGQY
>NA|TRBV9|TRBJ1-1
ASSPDKPNTEAF
>NA|TRBV29-1|TRBJ2-2
SVEDKSDTGELF
>many|TRBV11-2|TRBJ2-1
ASRLAGESTYNEQF
>many|TRBV4-3|TRBJ2-1
ASSQTTAENEQF
>NA|TRBV20-1|TRBJ2-4
SARGDQKNIQY
>few|TRBV20-1|TRBJ2-5
SVQAGGWETQY
>many|TRBV25-1|TRBJ1-6
ASSDTGTGDNSPLH
>few|TRBV7-2|TRBJ1-1
ASSLRTLLNTEAF
>few|TRBV9|TRBJ2-1
ASSDTSGRINEQF